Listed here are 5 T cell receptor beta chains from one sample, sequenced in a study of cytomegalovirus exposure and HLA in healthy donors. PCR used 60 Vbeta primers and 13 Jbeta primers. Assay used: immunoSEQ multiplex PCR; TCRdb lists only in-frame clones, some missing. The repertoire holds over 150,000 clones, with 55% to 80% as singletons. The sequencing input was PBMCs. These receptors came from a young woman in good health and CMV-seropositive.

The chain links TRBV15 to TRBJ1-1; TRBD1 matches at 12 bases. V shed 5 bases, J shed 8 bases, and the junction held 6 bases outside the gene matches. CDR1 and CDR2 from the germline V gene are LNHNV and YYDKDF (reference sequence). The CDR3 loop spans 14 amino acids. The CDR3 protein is CATSGPGQGAEAFF. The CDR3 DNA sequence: TGTGCCACCAGCGGACCGGGACAGGGGGCAGAAGCTTTCTTT.

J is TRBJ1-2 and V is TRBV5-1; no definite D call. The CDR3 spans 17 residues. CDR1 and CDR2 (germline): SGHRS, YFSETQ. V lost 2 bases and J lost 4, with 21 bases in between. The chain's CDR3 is CASSLKSTVSVIYGYTF. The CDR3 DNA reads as TGCGCCAGCAGCTTAAAATCTACAGTTTCGGTGATCTATGGCTACACCTTC.

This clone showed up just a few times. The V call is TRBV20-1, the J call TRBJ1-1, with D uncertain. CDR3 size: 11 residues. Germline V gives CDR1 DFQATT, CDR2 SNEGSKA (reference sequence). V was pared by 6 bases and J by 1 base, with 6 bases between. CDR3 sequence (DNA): TGCAGTGCGCCAGGGAACACTGAAGCTTTCTTT. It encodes CSAPGNTEAFF.

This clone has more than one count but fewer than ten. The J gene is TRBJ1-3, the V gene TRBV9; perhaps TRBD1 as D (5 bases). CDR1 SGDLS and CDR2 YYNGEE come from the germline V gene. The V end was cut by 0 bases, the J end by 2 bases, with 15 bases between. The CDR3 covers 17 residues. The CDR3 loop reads CASSVDDRKFTGNTIYF. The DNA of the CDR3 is TGTGCCAGCAGCGTAGATGACAGAAAATTTACTGGAAACACCATATATTTT.

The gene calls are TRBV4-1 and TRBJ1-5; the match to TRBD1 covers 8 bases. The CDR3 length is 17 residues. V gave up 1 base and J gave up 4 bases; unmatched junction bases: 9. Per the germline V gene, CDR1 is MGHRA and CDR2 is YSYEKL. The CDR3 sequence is CASSQAGGTGSNQPQHF. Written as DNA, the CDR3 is TGCGCCAGCAGCCAAGCTGGGGGGACAGGCAGTAATCAGCCCCAGCATTTT.